These 17 T cell receptor beta chains came from one sample sequenced in a study of T cells in localized non-small cell lung cancer. The assay was immunoSEQ multiplex PCR, and TCRdb's table has in-frame clones only and misses some. Found here are 20,000 to 30,000 clones, approximately 83% of them singletons; the top ten hold nearly 5%. The sample here was PBMCs, taken before any cancer treatment. Every receptor here comes from a man between 35 and 75 years old with stage II lung adenocarcinoma.

The CDR3 DNA is TGCGCCAGCAGCTTTGTGTCGGTTACAGATACGCAGTATTTT. Its protein product is CASSFVSVTDTQYF. V is TRBV5-1 and J is TRBJ2-3; no reliable D call. The CDR3 totals 14 residues. The germline V gene encodes CDR1 SGHRS and CDR2 YFSETQ. Trimming stripped 2 bases from V and 3 bases from J, with 10 bases between.

The chain recombines TRBV7-9 with TRBJ2-1, with D maybe TRBD2 (5 bases). There are 13 residues in the CDR3. Trimming left V 5 bases short and J 3 bases short, with 8 bases between. Germline V gene data show CDR1 as SEHNR and CDR2 as FQNEAQ (reference sequence). The CDR3 protein is CASSRSGYNEQFF. For the CDR3, the DNA is TGTGCCAGCAGCCGGAGCGGCTACAATGAGCAGTTCTTC.

The chain combines TRBV7-9 with TRBJ1-2; 7 nucleotides match TRBD1. The V gene's germline CDR1 is SEHNR and CDR2 FQNEAQ (reference sequence). The CDR3 spans 17 residues. V shed 3 bases and J 0 bases; nucleotides not matched to a gene: 10. CDR3 nucleotides: TGTGCCAGCAGCTTCCGGGACAGCGAAGGAACTAACTATGGCTACACCTTC. Amino acids: CASSFRDSEGTNYGYTF.

The V and J genes are TRBV7-9 and TRBJ1-5; D is uncertain. V was shortened by 5 bases and J by 5 bases, with 10 bases between the two germline ends. Per the germline V gene, CDR1 is SEHNR and CDR2 is FQNEAQ (reference sequence). The CDR3 contains 13 residues. The CDR3 DNA reads as TGTGCCAGCAGCCTCGGGAGGGATCAGCCCCAGCATTTT. Translated: CASSLGRDQPQHF.

The rearrangement joins TRBV27 to TRBJ2-7; tentative D call: TRBD1 (5 bases). CDR1 is MNHEY and CDR2 is SMNVEV in the germline V gene (reference sequence). The CDR3 runs to 12 residues. V was pared by 6 bases and J by 0 bases, with 6 bases between. This CDR3 reads CASSDSSYEQYF. CDR3 bases: TGTGCCAGCAGCGACAGCTCCTACGAGCAGTACTTC.

This clone was found once. The genes are TRBV5-5 and TRBJ2-1; D perhaps matches TRBD2 (6 bases). The V gene lost 4 bases and the J gene lost 9 bases, with 14 bases spanning the gap. This CDR3 comprises 13 residues. Looked up from germline, CDR1 is SGHKS and CDR2 is YYEKEE (reference sequence). As DNA, the CDR3 is TGTGCCAGCAGCCAGGCGGGGCTTGGTGAGCAGTTCTTC. This encodes CASSQAGLGEQFF. Variable domain in full (rest from reference TRBV5-5 and TRBJ2-1): DAGVTQSPTHLIKTRGQQVTLRCSPISGHKSVSWYQQVLGQGPQFIFQYYEKEERGRGNFPDRFSARQFPNYSSELNVNALLLGDSALYLCASSQAGLGEQFFGPGTRLTVL.

This chain joins TRBV2 and TRBJ1-2, with 7 bases identical to TRBD1. Germline V lookup: CDR1 SNHLY, CDR2 FYNNEI. V was pared by 6 bases and J by 1 base, with 5 bases of the junction left unmatched. The CDR3 has 14 amino acids. The CDR3 loop is CASRGQTDNYGYTF. CDR3 nucleotide sequence: TGTGCCAGCAGGGGACAGACAGATAACTATGGCTACACCTTC.

The chain is built from TRBV30 and TRBJ1-5; D is possibly TRBD1 (6 bases). Germline V gene data show CDR1 as GTSNPN and CDR2 as SVGIG (reference sequence). The V and J ends lost 5 bases and 3 bases respectively, with 11 bases between them. The CDR3 spans 13 residues. The CDR3 protein is CAWGRGSNQPQHF. The CDR3 DNA is TGTGCCTGGGGCAGGGGATCCAATCAGCCCCAGCATTTT.

The CDR3 nucleotides read TGTGCCTGGGCCCCTCGGAGTAGTGAGCAGTTCTTC. Translated: CAWAPRSSEQFF. V and J are TRBV30 and TRBJ2-1; D remains unclear. This CDR3 spans 12 amino acids. The V gene lost 5 bases and the J gene lost 9 bases, with 14 bases spanning the gap. Germline loops: CDR1 GTSNPN, CDR2 SVGIG (reference sequence).

CDR3 residues: CASSKGGSNYGYTF. Here the CDR3 DNA reads TGTGCCAGCAGCAAAGGGGGGTCTAACTATGGCTACACCTTC. This chain links TRBV9 with TRBJ1-2; the D gene is possibly TRBD1 (6 bases). This CDR3 has 14 amino acids. Germline CDR1 and CDR2: SGDLS and YYNGEE. V gave up 4 bases and J gave up 0 bases, with 10 bases separating them.

V usage is TRBV19 and J usage is TRBJ1-2, with 8 bases identical to TRBD1. CDR3 length: 16 amino acids. Germline trimming cut 2 bases from V and 7 bases from J; bases unmatched to any gene: 12. CDR1 is LNHDA, CDR2 SQIVND, per germline (reference sequence). CDR3 sequence: CASSIQQAGGSTGYTF. The CDR3 bases are TGTGCCAGTAGTATACAGCAAGCAGGGGGCAGTACTGGCTACACCTTC.

The V gene is TRBV30, the J gene TRBJ2-7; the D call may be TRBD1 or TRBD2 (5 bases each). The germline V gene encodes CDR1 GTSNPN and CDR2 SVGIG (reference sequence). The CDR3 runs to 16 residues. Trimming cost V 3 bases and J 5 bases, with 23 bases left between them. The CDR3 is CAWSVGTQSRAHEQYF. The CDR3 DNA reads TGTGCCTGGAGCGTAGGGACCCAGAGCCGAGCCCACGAGCAGTACTTC.

The CDR3, as DNA: TGTGCCAGCAGCTTTCTGACAGGGTACGAGCAGTACTTC. This gives the protein CASSFLTGYEQYF. The chain combines TRBV11-2 with TRBJ2-7; 7 bases are a match to TRBD1. CDR1 is SGHAT and CDR2 is FQNNGV in the germline V gene. This CDR3 contains 13 residues. The V segment lost 3 bases and the J segment 4 bases; nucleotides outside the gene matches: 3.

V usage is TRBV2 and J usage is TRBJ2-6; possible D gene TRBD2, 5 bases. Germline CDR1 reads SNHLY; CDR2 reads FYNNEI. Trimming removed 7 bases from V and 2 bases from J, with 12 bases in between. The CDR3 has 15 residues. This chain's CDR3 is CASIEGIAGANVLTF. Written as DNA, the CDR3 is TGTGCCAGCATTGAGGGAATAGCTGGGGCCAACGTCCTGACTTTC.

This chain joins TRBV7-2 and TRBJ2-2, with 12 bases that match TRBD2. The CDR3 totals 18 residues. Trimming cost V 5 bases and J 5 bases; bases outside gene matches: 12. Germline V gives CDR1 SGHTA, CDR2 FQGNSA. CDR3 bases: TGTGCCAGCAGCCTGACTAGCGGGGGCCCCGTAGGGACCGGGGAGCTGTTTTTT. Its translation: CASSLTSGGPVGTGELFF.

CDR3 amino acids: CASSSDRVGNQPQHF. The CDR3 region has the DNA TGTGCCAGCTCATCGGACAGGGTAGGCAATCAGCCCCAGCATTTT. The chain employs TRBV18 and TRBJ1-5, with TRBD1 matching over 8 bases. V trimming: 5 bases; J trimming: 2 bases; junction bases outside the gene matches: 5. CDR1 and CDR2 (germline): KGHSH, LQKENI. This CDR3 spans 15 amino acids.

This clone came up once. The rearrangement links TRBV7-2 to TRBJ2-7; TRBD2 agrees at 13 bases. After removal of 5 bases from V and 6 bases from J, the junction contained 10 bases not matched to a gene. Germline CDR1 is SGHTA and CDR2 is FQGNSA. The CDR3 consists of 16 residues. CDR3 sequence: CASSPETLAGGSEQYF. The DNA for the CDR3 is TGTGCCAGCAGCCCGGAGACACTAGCGGGAGGGTCCGAGCAGTACTTC.